The 22 T cell receptor beta chains below all came from one sample that was sequenced in a study of T cell responses to AZD1222 COVID-19 vaccine. The data were produced by immunoSEQ multiplex PCR, yet TCRdb's version contains in-frame clones alone and is incomplete. The data contain 65,000 to 95,000 clones, around 81% of them singletons. Source: peripheral blood, taken on day 0 of AZD1222 vaccination. Receptors were obtained from an adult in good health.

A note on this clone: An end of the junction differs from the germline gene, which may be a read error. The V gene is TRBV11-3, the J gene TRBJ1-2; D gene unclear. The CDR3 contains 13 residues. CDR1 SGHNT and CDR2 YENEEA come from the germline V gene. The CDR3 spells CASRFKINYGYTF. The CDR3 DNA follows: TGTGCCAGCCGCTTTAAGATTAACTATGGCTACACCTTC.

The chain has TRBV20-1 and TRBJ1-2; D perhaps matches TRBD1 (6 bases). Germline V gives CDR1 DFQATT, CDR2 SNEGSKA (reference sequence). The ends were cut back, 7 bases at V and 8 bases at J, with 14 bases in the middle. The CDR3 loop spans 11 amino acids. Here the CDR3 DNA reads TGCAGTGGTCTGGGGGCCCCCGGCTACACCTTC. Its translation is CSGLGAPGYTF.

This clone appeared once. The chain has TRBV7-8 and TRBJ1-4; D is ambiguous. CDR3 length equals 14 residues. V was pared by 3 bases and J by 6 bases, with 11 bases between. From germline, CDR1 is SGHVS and CDR2 FQNEAQ. The CDR3 nucleotides are TGTGCCAGCAGCTTCCGGGAGACCCATGAAAAACTGTTTTTT. The encoded protein is CASSFRETHEKLFF.

The sample holds a few counts of this clone. V gene TRBV7-2 combines with J gene TRBJ2-3, with TRBD2 matching 10 bases. The germline V gene encodes CDR1 SGHTA and CDR2 FQGNSA. The CDR3 is 18 amino acids. Trimming cost V 1 base and J 2 bases; bases outside gene matches: 9. CDR3 nucleotides: TGTGCCAGCAGCTTAGTGCCTAGCGGGAGTCTAATCACAGATACGCAGTATTTT. Amino acids: CASSLVPSGSLITDTQYF.

V is TRBV6-1 and J is TRBJ1-1; D may be TRBD1 (5 bases). Trimming stripped 1 base from V and 2 bases from J, with 8 bases between. This CDR3 spans 14 amino acids. Germline CDR1 and CDR2: MNHNS and SASEGT. The CDR3 DNA is TGTGCCAGCAGTGAAGTCAGGGCCAACACTGAAGCTTTCTTT. It encodes CASSEVRANTEAFF.

The chain employs TRBV5-4 and TRBJ2-5; 14 nucleotides agree with TRBD2. The CDR3 totals 16 residues. After removal of 4 bases from V and 5 bases from J, the junction contained 7 bases not matched to a gene. Per the germline V gene, CDR1 is SGHNT and CDR2 is YYREEE (reference sequence). The DNA for the CDR3 is TGTGCCAGCAGCATCGGGACTAGCGGGAGAAGGGAGACCCAGTACTTC. Its translation is CASSIGTSGRRETQYF.

The chain employs TRBV10-3 and TRBJ1-1, with D perhaps matching TRBD1 (6 bases). The V end lost 2 bases, the J end lost 0 bases, and 10 bases lay between the germline ends. The CDR3 length is 15 residues. Germline CDR1 ENHRY, CDR2 SYGVKD. The CDR3 bases are TGTGCCATCAGTGAGGGGCGGACAGTGAACACTGAAGCTTTCTTT. Protein product: CAISEGRTVNTEAFF.

This chain links TRBV7-9 with TRBJ2-3; 8 positions match TRBD2. The CDR3 contains 15 residues. V lost 3 bases, J lost 6 bases, and 8 bases stayed unmatched. Germline-derived CDR1 and CDR2 are SEHNR and FQNEAQ (reference sequence). CDR3 protein: CASSLGASGRDTQYF. In nucleotides, the CDR3 is TGTGCCAGCAGCTTGGGGGCTAGCGGGCGGGATACGCAGTATTTT. The full variable domain, with the rest looked up from reference TRBV7-9 and TRBJ2-3, is DTGVSQNPRHKITKRGQNVTFRCDPISEHNRLYWYRQTLGQGPEFLTYFQNEAQLEKSRLLSDRFSAERPKGSFSTLEIQRTEQGDSAMYLCASSLGASGRDTQYFGPGTRLTVL.

This chain joins TRBV13 and TRBJ2-2, with 10 bases identical to TRBD2. CDR1 is PRHDT, CDR2 FYEKMQ, per germline (reference sequence). CDR3 length: 14 residues. The trim removed 8 bases at V and 6 bases at J, leaving 6 bases unmatched. As DNA, the CDR3 is TGTGCCAGCCACAAGCGGGGGGGCCCCGGGGAGCTGTTTTTT. Its protein product is CASHKRGGPGELFF. The entire variable domain, with the rest obtained from reference TRBV13 and TRBJ2-2, is as follows: AAGVIQSPRHLIKEKRETATLKCYPIPRHDTVYWYQQGPGQDPQFLISFYEKMQSDKGSIPDRFSAQQFSDYHSELNMSSLELGDSALYFCASHKRGGPGELFFGEGSRLTVL.

The chain employs TRBV21-1 and TRBJ1-3; the table assigns TRBD1, which was not confirmed against the DNA. TRBV21-1 is noted as a pseudogene. CDR3 size: 15 residues. CDR3 coding DNA: TGTGCCAGCAGCCCCCGGGACAGGGCTGGAAACACCATATATTTT. Translation gives CASSPRDRAGNTIYF.

On this clone itself: This CDR3 is also generated by other DNA sequences in the sample. The J gene is TRBJ2-2, the V gene TRBV20-1, with D tentatively TRBD2 (6 bases). Germline V gives CDR1 DFQATT, CDR2 SNEGSKA (reference sequence). CDR3 length: 13 residues. Trimming took off 3 bases at V and 5 bases at J, with 10 bases between the two ends. CDR3 DNA: TGCAGTGCTAGTCCGGGGGTAACCGGGGAGCTGTTTTTT. This gives the protein CSASPGVTGELFF.

The CDR3, as DNA: TGTGCCAGCAGTTTAAACAGGATATACACCGGGGAGCTGTTTTTT. As protein: CASSLNRIYTGELFF. The V gene is TRBV27, the J gene TRBJ2-2; D possibly corresponds to TRBD1 (5 bases). The ends were cut back, 2 bases at V and 3 bases at J, with 10 bases in the middle. The CDR3 is 15 residues long. Germline CDR1 reads MNHEY; CDR2 reads SMNVEV (reference sequence).

The CDR3 is CASSRGATGDTQYF. Written as DNA, the CDR3 is TGCGCCAGCTCCCGGGGAGCAACCGGGGATACGCAGTATTTT. V and J are TRBV10-1 and TRBJ2-3, with D possibly TRBD2 on 5 matching bases. The length of the CDR3 is 14 residues. The V gene's germline CDR1 is WNHNN and CDR2 SYGVQD (reference sequence). Trimming took 8 bases from V and 6 from J, leaving 18 bases between them.

This chain's CDR3 is CASSSSRGGGNQPQHF. CDR3 DNA sequence: TGTGCCAGCAGCTCCAGCAGGGGAGGGGGCAATCAGCCCCAGCATTTT. The chain recombines TRBV5-6 with TRBJ1-5; a weak D match, TRBD1 (6 bases). The CDR3 spans 16 residues. CDR1 is SGHDT and CDR2 is YYEEEE in the germline V gene. The V end was cut by 3 bases, the J end by 2 bases, with 15 bases between.

The chain is built from TRBV7-2 and TRBJ2-3; D could derive from TRBD1 or TRBD2 (5 bases each). CDR1 is SGHTA, CDR2 FQGNSA, per germline. The CDR3 is made up of 15 amino acids. V shed 5 bases and J shed 2 bases, with 14 bases lying between them. CDR3 DNA: TGTGCCAGCAGCCGTACTGGGGGAGCCACAGATACGCAGTATTTT. This gives the protein CASSRTGGATDTQYF.

The chain couples TRBV3-1 (or the pseudogene TRBV3-2) to TRBJ2-7, with 8 bases matching TRBD2. CDR1 is LGHDT, CDR2 YNNKEL, per germline (reference sequence). With V trimmed by 1 base and J by 3 bases, 2 bases remained unmatched. The CDR3 spans 14 residues. The CDR3 bases are TGTGCCAGCAGCCAAGTCGGGGGGGTCTACGAGCAGTACTTC. This sequence encodes CASSQVGGVYEQYF.

The J gene is TRBJ1-1, the V gene TRBV30; D is uncertain. The ends were cut back, 0 bases at V and 5 bases at J, with 13 bases in the middle. This CDR3 region has 14 residues. Looked up from germline, CDR1 is GTSNPN and CDR2 is SVGIG (reference sequence). The CDR3: CAWSVTIRSTEAFF. DNA of the CDR3: TGTGCCTGGAGTGTAACAATCAGGTCAACTGAAGCTTTCTTT.

The V and J genes are TRBV2 and TRBJ1-1; no clear D. The CDR3 extends over 12 amino acids. The V gene lost 4 bases and the J gene lost 0 bases, with 3 bases spanning the gap. Per the germline V gene, CDR1 is SNHLY and CDR2 is FYNNEI. CDR3 sequence (DNA): TGTGCCAGCAGTGTCGTGAACACTGAAGCTTTCTTT. It is translated as CASSVVNTEAFF.

The CDR3 region is CASSQVQLTGELFF. In DNA form, the CDR3 reads TGCGCCAGCAGCCAAGTTCAGCTGACCGGGGAGCTGTTTTTT. This rearrangement joins TRBV4-1 to TRBJ2-2, with D uncertain. Between the trimmed V and J ends, which lost 1 base and 5 bases, there was a span of 8 bases. Germline-derived CDR1 and CDR2 are MGHRA and YSYEKL. CDR3 length equals 14 residues.

The chain is built from TRBV10-2 and TRBJ2-7, with D perhaps assigned TRBD1 or TRBD2 (5 bases each). Germline CDR1 WSHSY, CDR2 SAAADI. The V end lost 8 bases, the J end lost 0 bases, and 8 bases lay between the germline ends. This CDR3 comprises 12 residues. In nucleotides, the CDR3 is TGCGCCAGCGTGGGGACCTCCTACGAGCAGTACTTC. This translates into CASVGTSYEQYF.

The chain employs TRBV9 and TRBJ1-6; no firm D call. Germline V gene lookup returns CDR1 SGDLS and CDR2 YYNGEE. The CDR3 runs to 12 residues. The germline V and J ends were trimmed by 4 bases and 1 base, with 0 bases remaining between them. CDR3 DNA: TGTGCCAGCAGCTCCTATAATTCACCCCTCCACTTT. Translating it yields CASSSYNSPLHF.

The rearrangement links TRBV6-1 to TRBJ2-4; no clear D gene. This CDR3 comprises 17 residues. Between the trimmed V and J ends, which lost 1 base and 3 bases, there was a span of 16 bases. Germline CDR1 reads MNHNS; CDR2 reads SASEGT. In nucleotides, the CDR3 is TGTGCCAGCAGTGAAGGTAGACTCAAGGCTGACAAAAACATTCAGTACTTC. This sequence encodes CASSEGRLKADKNIQYF.